The present entry profiles one T cell receptor (beta chain) with its context. Assay: immunoSEQ multiplex PCR; the TCRdb copy retains only in-frame clones and omits some. This table has 55,000 to 80,000 clones, roughly nine tenths appearing once. The data stem from a study of blood T cell repertoires in COVID-19. This CDR3 has 14 residues. CDR1 SNHLY and CDR2 FYNNEI come from the germline V gene. V lost 6 bases to trimming and J lost 7 bases; unmatched junction nucleotides: 9. The sequencing sample was made of peripheral blood. This chain links TRBV2 with TRBJ2-1; 7 nucleotides align to TRBD2. The origin of this receptor is a man at least 80 years old with acute or convalescent COVID-19. This CDR3 is CASSGGLSGNEQFF. CDR3 DNA sequence: TGTGCCAGCAGCGGAGGACTTAGCGGGAATGAGCAGTTCTTC.